These 28 T cell receptor beta chains originate from one sample sequenced in a study of lymphopenia after photon versus proton radiotherapy. The table came from immunoSEQ multiplex PCR; TCRdb's copy has only in-frame clones and leaves some out. This sample carries around 4,200 clones, 67% of them seen once, and the ten largest clones take about 50%. Specimen: peripheral blood, collected from a patient treated with proton-based radiotherapy. The source is a man of 80 years or more with esophageal cancer.

The chain recombines TRBV9 with TRBJ1-4; the D is unclear. The CDR3 length is 15 residues. Trimming removed 0 bases at V and 10 bases at J, with 16 bases between. Germline CDR1 reads SGDLS; CDR2 reads YYNGEE. The CDR3 sequence is CASSVGEAALGKLFF. Here the CDR3 DNA reads TGTGCCAGCAGCGTAGGCGAGGCAGCTCTGGGAAAACTGTTTTTT.

This clone was seen more than once but under ten times. V is TRBV6-5 and J is TRBJ2-3; D perhaps matches TRBD2 (6 bases). The CDR3 totals 14 residues. With 9 bases removed from V and 0 bases from J, the gap between germline ends came to 13 bases. CDR1 and CDR2 from the germline V gene are MNHEY and SVGAGI. Here the CDR3 DNA reads TGTGCCAGTTGCCGGGACTCAAGCACAGATACGCAGTATTTT. Its translation: CASCRDSSTDTQYF.

The V call is TRBV7-3, the J call TRBJ2-7; 10 bases match TRBD2. Germline V gene sequence: CDR1 SGHTA, CDR2 FQGTGA. The CDR3 sequence is 15 residues long. V gave up 5 bases and J gave up 2 bases; unmatched junction bases: 6. This CDR3 reads CASSPSGGSTYEQYF. The CDR3 region has the DNA TGTGCCAGCAGCCCTAGCGGGGGCTCCACCTACGAGCAGTACTTC.

This sequence joins TRBV6-1 and TRBJ1-4; D uncertain. The germline CDR1 and CDR2 sequences are MNHNS and SASEGT. Trimming left V 3 bases short and J 6 bases short, with 14 bases between. This CDR3 has 15 amino acids. The CDR3 sequence: CASSDLGYGDEKLFF. In DNA form, the CDR3 reads TGTGCCAGCAGTGACTTGGGGTACGGGGATGAAAAACTGTTTTTT.

This clone was found once. The limits of the CDR3 on the DNA are not certain, so only TCRdb's listed CDR3 is given. The chain is built from TRBV27 and TRBJ1-2; the table's D call TRBD1 went unverified against the DNA. Germline values: CDR1 MNHEY, CDR2 SMNVEV (reference sequence). Termini included, the CDR3 measures 17 amino acids. The CDR3 loop is CASSLGFGPGTNYGYTF.

CDR3: CASSPQDRGQGYTF. In DNA form, the CDR3 reads TGTGCCAGCAGCCCCCAGGACAGGGGCCAGGGCTACACCTTC. The genes are TRBV4-2 and TRBJ1-2; 9 nucleotides line up with TRBD1. J was trimmed by 8 bases and V by 4 bases; bases with no gene match: 8. This CDR3 is 14 amino acids long. Germline CDR1 LGHNA, CDR2 YNFKEQ.

A few counts support this clone. The chain combines TRBV7-8 with TRBJ1-2, with 8 nucleotides matching TRBD1. The CDR3 runs to 13 residues. The V segment lost 9 bases and the J segment 6 bases; nucleotides outside the gene matches: 9. CDR1 and CDR2 from the germline V gene are SGHVS and FQNEAQ. The CDR3 reads CASTTDRVNGYTF. The CDR3, as DNA: TGTGCCAGTACGACGGACAGGGTTAATGGCTACACCTTC.

The chain recombines TRBV7-9 with TRBJ1-3; D call uncertain. Germline V gene lookup returns CDR1 SEHNR and CDR2 FQNEAQ (reference sequence). This CDR3 spans 14 amino acids. V was cut by 5 bases and J by 4 bases, with 12 bases left in between. This CDR3 reads CASSPGMSGNTIYF. Written as DNA, the CDR3 is TGTGCCAGCAGCCCCGGGATGAGCGGAAACACCATATATTTT.

This clone was picked up a small number of times. The chain combines TRBV7-2 with TRBJ1-5; D ambiguous. Germline V gives CDR1 SGHTA, CDR2 FQGNSA. The CDR3 totals 13 residues. V was trimmed by 3 bases and J by 3 bases, leaving 6 bases between them. In nucleotides, the CDR3 is TGTGCCAGCAGCTTGGATCACAATCAGCCCCAGCATTTT. Protein sequence: CASSLDHNQPQHF.

The V and J genes are TRBV6-1 and TRBJ2-1, with TRBD2 identical over 13 bases. Germline trimming cut 2 bases from V and 8 bases from J; bases unmatched to any gene: 15. Germline lookup yields CDR1 MNHNS and CDR2 SASEGT. CDR3 size: 19 residues. The CDR3 nucleotides are TGTGCCAGCAGTGAACCTTCCTTAGGACTAGCGGGAGTTAGGGATGAGCAGTTCTTC. This codes for CASSEPSLGLAGVRDEQFF.

The V and J genes are TRBV11-2 and TRBJ2-2; 7 bases map to TRBD1. CDR1 is SGHAT, CDR2 FQNNGV, per germline. J was trimmed by 7 bases and V by 4 bases; bases with no gene match: 9. The CDR3 has 15 amino acids. For the CDR3, the DNA is TGTGCCAGCAGCTACGACAGGGATAAGGGCGGGGAGCTGTTTTTT. Its protein is CASSYDRDKGGELFF.

This clone was found once. The chain couples TRBV4-3 to TRBJ2-7; a weak D match, TRBD2 (6 bases). Germline V gene data show CDR1 as LGHNA and CDR2 as YSLEER. Deletions cut 1 base from V and 6 bases from J, with 10 bases between. This CDR3 region has 13 residues. In nucleotides, the CDR3 is TGCGCCAGCAGCCAAGGGGGGGTCCTCGAGCAGTACTTC. Protein product: CASSQGGVLEQYF.

V usage is TRBV11-1 and J usage is TRBJ2-5; 8 bases line up with TRBD2. The junction had 1 base not matched to a gene; V was cut back by 5 bases and J by 2 bases. Germline CDR1 is SGHAT and CDR2 is FQDESV (reference sequence). This CDR3 comprises 13 residues. CDR3 DNA: TGTGCCAGCAGCCCTAGCGGGCAAGAGACCCAGTACTTC. It codes for CASSPSGQETQYF.

This chain connects TRBV11-3 to TRBJ2-6; no firm D call. The CDR3 runs 16 residues. The germline V and J ends were trimmed by 5 bases and 0 bases, with 11 bases remaining between them. Germline CDR1 reads SGHNT; CDR2 reads YENEEA. CDR3 residues: CASSRTASSGANVLTF. CDR3 coding DNA: TGTGCCAGCAGCCGGACCGCAAGCTCTGGGGCCAACGTCCTGACTTTC.

A few counts support this clone. In DNA form, the CDR3 reads TGTGCCAGCAGTTTGTTACTCATCACAGATACGCAGTATTTT. As protein: CASSLLLITDTQYF. The chain joins TRBV27 to TRBJ2-3; the D is unclear. The CDR3 is 14 residues long. Germline values: CDR1 MNHEY, CDR2 SMNVEV (reference sequence). With 3 bases removed from V and 2 bases from J, the gap between germline ends came to 9 bases.

V usage is TRBV11-2 and J usage is TRBJ1-4; the D gene is possibly TRBD1 (5 bases). The V end lost 4 bases, the J end lost 8 bases, and 14 bases lay between the germline ends. The CDR3 has 14 residues. Germline values: CDR1 SGHAT, CDR2 FQNNGV. The CDR3 DNA sequence: TGTGCCAGCAGCTCGACAGCAGTTTCGGAAAAACTGTTTTTT. This encodes CASSSTAVSEKLFF.

This chain connects TRBV5-6 to TRBJ2-1; perhaps TRBD1 as D (6 bases). Germline V CDR1 and CDR2: SGHDT, YYEEEE. This CDR3 spans 16 amino acids. The ends were cut back, 1 base at V and 2 bases at J, with 13 bases in the middle. The CDR3 sequence: CASSLWLGATYNEQFF. CDR3 DNA sequence: TGTGCCAGCAGCTTGTGGCTGGGGGCGACCTACAATGAGCAGTTCTTC. Full variable domain (rest looked up from reference TRBV5-6 and TRBJ2-1): DAGVTQSPTHLIKTRGQQVTLRCSPKSGHDTVSWYQQALGQGPQFIFQYYEEEERQRGNFPDRFSGHQFPNYSSELNVNALLLGDSALYLCASSLWLGATYNEQFFGPGTRLTVL.

The genes are TRBV14 and TRBJ1-5; TRBD1 might be the D (6 bases). Between the trimmed V and J ends, which lost 0 bases and 3 bases, there was a span of 9 bases. The CDR3 is made up of 15 amino acids. Germline assignment: CDR1 SGHDN and CDR2 FVKESK. The CDR3 region has the DNA TGTGCCAGCAGCCAAGAGGGGGCCCTCAATCAGCCCCAGCATTTT. Translated, it gives CASSQEGALNQPQHF.

This sequence joins TRBV5-8 and TRBJ2-3; 7 bases align to TRBD2. Unmatched junction bases numbered 8, after V lost 2 bases and J lost 2 bases. This CDR3 spans 16 amino acids. In germline, CDR1 is SGHTS, CDR2 YDEGEE. The CDR3 sequence is CASSLRPAGSTDTQYF. The CDR3 nucleotides are TGTGCCAGCAGCTTACGGCCAGCGGGGTCCACAGATACGCAGTATTTT.

The V and J genes are TRBV5-8 and TRBJ1-5; D is ambiguous. The germline CDR1 and CDR2 sequences are SGHTS and YDEGEE. Trimming took 4 bases from V and 5 from J, leaving 16 bases between them. The CDR3 runs 15 residues. CDR3 residues: CASSIMARPDQPQHF. Written as DNA, the CDR3 is TGTGCCAGCAGCATCATGGCCCGGCCAGATCAGCCCCAGCATTTT.

This clone was observed once. V usage is TRBV11-3 and J usage is TRBJ2-1, with 11 bases fitting TRBD1. CDR3 length: 16 amino acids. The ends lost 2 bases at V and 9 bases at J; junction bases unmatched: 9. Germline CDR1 reads SGHNT; CDR2 reads YENEEA. The CDR3 region is CASSLIGGQGETEQFF. CDR3 bases: TGTGCCAGCAGCTTAATCGGGGGACAGGGGGAAACTGAGCAGTTCTTC.

The chain has TRBV21-1 and TRBJ2-5; the DNA was not compared with TRBD1, the D call given in the table. TRBV21-1 is shown as a pseudogene. The CDR3 totals 17 residues. The CDR3 nucleotides read TGTGCCAGCAGCGCCTCAGATCCGGGACAGGTTGACGAGACCCAGTACTTC. It yields the protein CASSASDPGQVDETQYF.

The chain uses TRBV10-1 and TRBJ2-1, with 7 nucleotides matching TRBD2. J lost 6 bases, V lost 2 bases, and 7 bases had no gene match. Germline V gene data show CDR1 as WNHNN and CDR2 as SYGVQD (reference sequence). The CDR3 totals 15 residues. CDR3 nucleotide sequence: TGCGCCAGCAGTGAGGGGACTGGGAGGGTCAATGAGCAGTTCTTC. It translates to CASSEGTGRVNEQFF.

The gene calls are TRBV28 and TRBJ1-5; 8 bases line up with TRBD1. CDR1 and CDR2 from the germline V gene are MDHEN and SYDVKM. The ends lost 5 bases at V and 5 bases at J; junction bases unmatched: 8. CDR3 size: 15 residues. As DNA, the CDR3 is TGTGCCAGCAGTCTCCGACCAGGGGGCGATCAGCCCCAGCATTTT. Translation gives CASSLRPGGDQPQHF.

The gene calls are TRBV7-9 and TRBJ2-1, with TRBD2 matching over 7 bases. The germline CDR1 and CDR2 sequences are SEHNR and FQNEAQ (reference sequence). The CDR3 loop spans 13 amino acids. The V segment lost 3 bases and the J segment 9 bases; nucleotides outside the gene matches: 5. CDR3 region: CASSLGGGGEQFF. The DNA of the CDR3 is TGTGCCAGCAGCTTGGGCGGGGGAGGTGAGCAGTTCTTC.

The rearrangement joins TRBV25-1 to TRBJ2-7; 7 bases align to TRBD2. V lost 7 bases and J lost 2; bases outside the gene matches: 17. The germline V gene has CDR1 MGHDK and CDR2 SYGVNS. This CDR3 has 17 amino acids. The DNA for the CDR3 is TGTGCCAGCACCGAGGGACGGGCTAGCGGAAGAACCTACGAGCAGTACTTC. As protein: CASTEGRASGRTYEQYF.

A word on this clone: A far bigger clonotype differs at one base, so this is likely a read error. The chain employs TRBV5-2 and TRBJ1-5; TRBD1 is the table's D call, not checked against the DNA. TRBV5-2 is listed as a pseudogene. The CDR3 covers 15 residues. The CDR3 DNA follows: TGTGCCAGCAGCCAAGATCTGGGCAAATATCAGCCCCAGCATTTT. It yields the protein CASSQDLGKYQPQHF.

This clone occurred a few times. The chain uses TRBV11-3 and TRBJ2-7; TRBD2 is a possible D gene (6 bases). V dropped 1 base and J dropped 4 bases, with 11 bases sitting between them. The germline CDR1 and CDR2 sequences are SGHNT and YENEEA. The CDR3 is 14 residues long. In DNA form, the CDR3 reads TGTGCCAGCAGCTTAGCTTTCGGGGGATACGAGCAGTACTTC. Its translation: CASSLAFGGYEQYF.